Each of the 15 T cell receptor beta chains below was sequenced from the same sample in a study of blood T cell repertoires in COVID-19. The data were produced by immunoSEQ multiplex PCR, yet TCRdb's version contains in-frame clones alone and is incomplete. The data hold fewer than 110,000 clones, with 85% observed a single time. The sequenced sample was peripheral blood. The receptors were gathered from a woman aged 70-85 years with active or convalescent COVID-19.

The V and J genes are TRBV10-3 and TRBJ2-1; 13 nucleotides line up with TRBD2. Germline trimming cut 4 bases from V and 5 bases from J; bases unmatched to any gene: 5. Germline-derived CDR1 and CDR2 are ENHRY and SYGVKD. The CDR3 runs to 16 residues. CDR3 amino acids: CAISVGLAGVDNEQFF. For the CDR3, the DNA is TGTGCCATCAGTGTAGGACTAGCGGGAGTCGACAATGAGCAGTTCTTC.

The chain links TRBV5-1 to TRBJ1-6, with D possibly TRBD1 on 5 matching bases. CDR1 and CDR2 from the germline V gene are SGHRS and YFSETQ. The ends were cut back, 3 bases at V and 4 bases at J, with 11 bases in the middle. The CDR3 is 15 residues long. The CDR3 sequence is CASSWDGGYNSPLHF. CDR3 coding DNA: TGCGCCAGCAGCTGGGACGGGGGTTATAATTCACCCCTCCACTTT. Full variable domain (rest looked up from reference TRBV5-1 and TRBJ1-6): KAGVTQTPRYLIKTRGQQVTLSCSPISGHRSVSWYQQTPGQGLQFLFEYFSETQRNKGNFPGRFSGRQFSNSRSEMNVSTLELGDSALYLCASSWDGGYNSPLHFGNGTRLTVT.

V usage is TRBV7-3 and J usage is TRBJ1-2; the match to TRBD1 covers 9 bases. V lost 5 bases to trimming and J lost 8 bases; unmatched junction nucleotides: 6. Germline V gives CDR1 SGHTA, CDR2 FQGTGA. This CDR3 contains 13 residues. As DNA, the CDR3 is TGTGCCAGCAGCCCCGGGACAGGGCCCGGCTACACCTTC. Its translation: CASSPGTGPGYTF.

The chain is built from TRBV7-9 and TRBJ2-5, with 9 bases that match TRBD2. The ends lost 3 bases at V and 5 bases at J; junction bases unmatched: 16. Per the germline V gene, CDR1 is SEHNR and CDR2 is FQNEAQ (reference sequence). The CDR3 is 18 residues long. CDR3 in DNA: TGTGCCAGCAGCTTCCCCGGACGGAGCGGCGGGGGGGCCGAGACCCAGTACTTC. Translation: CASSFPGRSGGGAETQYF.

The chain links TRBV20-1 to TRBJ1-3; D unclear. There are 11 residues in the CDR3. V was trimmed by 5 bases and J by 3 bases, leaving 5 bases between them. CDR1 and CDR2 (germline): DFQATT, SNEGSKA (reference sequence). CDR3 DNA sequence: TGCAGTGCTCCGGTTGGAAACACCATATATTTT. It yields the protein CSAPVGNTIYF.

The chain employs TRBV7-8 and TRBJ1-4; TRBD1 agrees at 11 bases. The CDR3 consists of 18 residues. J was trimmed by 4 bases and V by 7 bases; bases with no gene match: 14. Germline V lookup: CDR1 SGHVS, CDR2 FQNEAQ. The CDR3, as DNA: TGTGCCAGCAACGGCGGGACAGGGGGTCGAGGGAGTAATGAAAAACTGTTTTTT. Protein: CASNGGTGGRGSNEKLFF.

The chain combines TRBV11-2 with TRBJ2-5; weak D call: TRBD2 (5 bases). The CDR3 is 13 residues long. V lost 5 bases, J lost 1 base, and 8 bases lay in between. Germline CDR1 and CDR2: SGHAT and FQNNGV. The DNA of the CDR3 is TGTGCCAGCAGCCGGGGTTCCCAAGAGACCCAGTACTTC. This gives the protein CASSRGSQETQYF.

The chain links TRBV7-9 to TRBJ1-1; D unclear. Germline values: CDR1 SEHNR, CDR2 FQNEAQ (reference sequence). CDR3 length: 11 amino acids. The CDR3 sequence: CVGSQNTEAFF. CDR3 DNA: TGTGTGGGCAGCCAGAACACTGAAGCTTTCTTT.

The CDR3 DNA follows: TGCAGTGCTAGTAAAGGACAGGATAATTCACCCCTCCACTTT. The encoded protein is CSASKGQDNSPLHF. The V call is TRBV20-1, the J call TRBJ1-6; 7 nucleotides line up with TRBD1. The length of the CDR3 is 14 residues. The germline gives CDR1 DFQATT, CDR2 SNEGSKA (reference sequence). With V trimmed by 3 bases and J by 5 bases, 4 bases remained unmatched.

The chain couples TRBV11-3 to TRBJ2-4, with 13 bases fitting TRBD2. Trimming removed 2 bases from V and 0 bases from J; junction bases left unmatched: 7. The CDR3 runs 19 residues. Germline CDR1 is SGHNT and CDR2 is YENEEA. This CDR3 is CASSLQGTSGELAKNIQYF. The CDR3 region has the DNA TGTGCCAGCAGCTTACAGGGGACTAGCGGGGAGCTAGCCAAAAACATTCAGTACTTC.

The CDR3 DNA reads TGTGCCAGCAGCTTCAACTCCGGGGGTTCGGTATATGGCTACACCTTC. Protein: CASSFNSGGSVYGYTF. The chain links TRBV4-2 to TRBJ1-2; weak D call: TRBD1 (5 bases). The CDR3 spans 16 residues. Trimming shortened V by 5 bases and J by 5 bases, and 21 bases separated the two germline ends. CDR1 and CDR2 (germline): LGHNA, YNFKEQ.

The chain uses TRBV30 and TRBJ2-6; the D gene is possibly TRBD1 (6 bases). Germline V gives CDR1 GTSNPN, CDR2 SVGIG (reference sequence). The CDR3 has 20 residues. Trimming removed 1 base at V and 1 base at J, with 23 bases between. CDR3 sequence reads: CAWSEGSQGRRPSGANVLTF. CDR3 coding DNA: TGTGCCTGGAGTGAGGGGTCACAGGGCCGAAGGCCTTCTGGGGCCAACGTCCTGACTTTC.

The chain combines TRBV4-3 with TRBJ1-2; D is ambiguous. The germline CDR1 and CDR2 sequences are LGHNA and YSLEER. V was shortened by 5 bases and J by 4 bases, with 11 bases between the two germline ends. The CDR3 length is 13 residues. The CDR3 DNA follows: TGCGCCAGCAGCGAGGGATCCAGCTATGGCTACACCTTC. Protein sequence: CASSEGSSYGYTF.

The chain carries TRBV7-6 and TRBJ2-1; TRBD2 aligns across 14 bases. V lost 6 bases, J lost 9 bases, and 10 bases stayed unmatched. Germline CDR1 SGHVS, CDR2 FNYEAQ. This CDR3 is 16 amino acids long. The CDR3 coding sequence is TGTGCCAGCAGTCGAATGACTAGCGGGGGGGCCGGTGAGCAGTTCTTC. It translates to CASSRMTSGGAGEQFF. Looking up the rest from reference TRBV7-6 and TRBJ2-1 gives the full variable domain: GAGVSQSPRYKVTKRGQDVALRCDPISGHVSLYWYRQALGQGPEFLTYFNYEAQQDKSGLPNDRFSAERPEGSISTLTIQRTEQRDSAMYRCASSRMTSGGAGEQFFGPGTRLTVL.

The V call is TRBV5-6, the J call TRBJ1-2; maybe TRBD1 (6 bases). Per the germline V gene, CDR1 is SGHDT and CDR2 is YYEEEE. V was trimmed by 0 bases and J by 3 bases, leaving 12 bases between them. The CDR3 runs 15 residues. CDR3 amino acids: CASSLAGQSYYGYTF. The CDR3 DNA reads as TGTGCCAGCAGCTTGGCCGGACAGTCCTACTATGGCTACACCTTC.